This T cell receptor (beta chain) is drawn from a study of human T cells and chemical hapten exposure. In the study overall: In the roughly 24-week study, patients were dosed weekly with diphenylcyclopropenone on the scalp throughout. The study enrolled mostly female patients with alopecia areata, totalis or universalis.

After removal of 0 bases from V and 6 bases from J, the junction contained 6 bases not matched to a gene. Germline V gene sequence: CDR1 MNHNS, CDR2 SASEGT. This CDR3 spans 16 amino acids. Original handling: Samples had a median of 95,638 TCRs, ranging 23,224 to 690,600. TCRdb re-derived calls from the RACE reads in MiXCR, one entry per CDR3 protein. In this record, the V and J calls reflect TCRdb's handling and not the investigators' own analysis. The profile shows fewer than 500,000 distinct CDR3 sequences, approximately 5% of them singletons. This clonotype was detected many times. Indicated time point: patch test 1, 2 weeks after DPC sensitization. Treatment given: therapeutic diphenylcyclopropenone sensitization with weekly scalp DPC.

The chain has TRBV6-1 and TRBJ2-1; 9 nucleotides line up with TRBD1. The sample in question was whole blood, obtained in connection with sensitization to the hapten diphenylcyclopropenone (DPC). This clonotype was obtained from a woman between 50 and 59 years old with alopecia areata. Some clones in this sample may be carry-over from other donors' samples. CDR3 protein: CASSEAGTGTFNEQFF. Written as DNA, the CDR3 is TGTGCCAGCAGTGAAGCTGGGACAGGGACTTTCAATGAGCAGTTCTTC.